Below, one T cell receptor (beta chain) is given with its context. Its antigen remains unidentified. Base qualities are not at hand, and no much larger clone is one base apart. The donors were roughly 40 Caucasian individuals from Russia, aged about 6 to 95 years, who were systemically healthy. Each donor gave roughly 9.5 milliliters of peripheral blood, collected into EDTA-treated Vacutainer tubes. Ficoll-Paque density-gradient centrifugation was used to isolate PBMCs, with at least 7 million per sample. Trizol reagent was used to extract total RNA from the PBMCs, yielding at least 5.5 micrograms per sample. The percentages of naive CD45RAhigh/CD27high T cells were determined by flow cytometry on a PBMC aliquot from every donor. The data are from a study of blood T cells in healthy people across ages (dated by TCRdb to between 2015 and 2017). A note on the overall study: Template switching captured roughly one uniquely barcoded TCR beta cDNA molecule per two T cells in model experiments. Donors of different ages were randomly distributed across sequencing lanes to avoid experimental bias. Two additional independent replicas of 1 million unique cDNA reads from the same blood draw were analyzed for two donors (one aged 18 to 30 and one aged 80 or older). Four age groups were formed from the donors: young (average about 17 years), middle-aged (around 39), aged (roughly 56) and long-lived (about 75). Using deep sequencing normalized with unique cDNA molecular identifiers, the study measured how TCR beta repertoire diversity changes with age.

Libraries were constructed by 5' RACE. A second PCR of about 7 to 12 cycles was run with a J-beta primer mix and a sample-barcoded 5' primer. A unique molecular identifier was introduced onto each TCR beta cDNA molecule by a template-switch 5' adaptor carrying 12 random nucleotides. Each sample yielded at least 2.5 million CDR3-containing paired-end reads. All of the RNA was converted into first-strand cDNA using the Mint cDNA synthesis kit, with a TRBC-specific oligonucleotide serving as the primer. After uracil-DNA glycosylase treatment, a first 18-cycle PCR used universal primers M1SS and BC2_uni_R on all cDNA. In the source study's methods: For normalization, 1 million high-quality reads, each with a distinct molecular identifier, were randomly selected from each sample. Reads sharing molecular identifiers were discarded rather than binned into consensus sequences. MiTCR, set to a Q25 quality threshold and the strictest error-elimination algorithm, was used for CDR3 identification, clonotype clustering and error correction. A nonparametric unseen species model with Euler transformation was used to estimate a lower bound on total TCR beta diversity. TCRdb ran its own pipeline on the public reads, namely fastp trimming at Q25 and MiXCR clone calling, and kept in-frame beta chains. Merged by CDR3 protein, the rows form single entries marked with the most common genes and DNA. The V and J calls and clone size come from TCRdb's table, not from the authors' own analysis. The sample table holds around 1,900,000 distinct CDR3 sequences, of which 35% to 50% were seen once. 20% to 25% of the sample is in the top ten clones.

Summary of the overall study and its limitations: Because profiling used bulk unsorted PBMCs, naive and antigen-experienced compartments could not be compared conclusively. Compared with the aged group, the long-lived group had more naive CD4+ T cells, fewer expanded clones and increased TCR diversity, a pattern suggesting age selection. Observed TCR beta diversity per million T cells fell roughly linearly with age, and a significant reduction was already apparent by age around 44. Donor CMV infection status was unknown, potentially confounding age-related changes in expanded clonotypes. Estimates of total diversity based on one million sequenced T cells were considered lower bounds and underestimates. A strong correlation was found between observed TCR beta diversity and the percentage of naive T cells measured by flow cytometry.

The material sequenced was blood. The origin of this receptor is a human donor in good health.

The DNA sequence is TGTGCCAGCAGCTTAGTCGGGACTCACTACGAGCAGTACTTC. This sequence encodes CASSLVGTHYEQYF. In this chain, TRBV7-2 is recombined with TRBJ2-1; perhaps TRBD2 is the D gene, with 6 bases matching. The J call is uncertain, as TRBJ2-7 better fits the DNA end. As encoded in the germline V gene, CDR1 is SGHTA while CDR2 is FQGNSA. The CDR3 contains 14 residues, cysteine and phenylalanine counted. Only the CDR3 part of the read is kept: 42 bases, read in frame from the first base.